This T cell receptor (beta chain) was identified in a study of cytotoxic CD8 clonotypes in ibrutinib-treated CLL. About the study: Of a cohort that held some 10 relapsed/refractory and roughly 14 treatment-naive patients, under 18 were IGHV unmutated.

Using immunoSEQ multiplex PCR, the repertoire was profiled, and TCRdb retains in-frame clones only, with some absent. The sample consists of about 120,000 clones, roughly 57% of them appearing once. Germline CDR1 is LNHDA and CDR2 is SQIVND (reference sequence). The V and J ends lost 7 bases and 0 bases respectively, with 15 bases between them. This CDR3 contains 15 residues. Cryopreserved PBMCs provided 2 to 2.5 micrograms of genomic DNA for the TCR beta libraries. The V gene is TRBV19, the J gene TRBJ1-2; D uncertain. This sample comprised PBMCs, obtained after 24 months of ibrutinib treatment. This clonotype was obtained from a human donor with chronic lymphocytic leukemia. CDR3 DNA sequence: TGTGCCAGTAACAGTGTTAACGGGGCTAACTATGGCTACACCTTC. Amino acids: CASNSVNGANYGYTF. Complete variable domain (other parts from reference TRBV19 and TRBJ1-2): DGGITQSPKYLFRKEGQNVTLSCEQNLNHDAMYWYRQDPGQGLRLIYYSQIVNDFQKGDIAEGYSVSREKKESFPLTVTSAQKNPTAFYLCASNSVNGANYGYTFGSGTRLTVV.